The 22 T cell receptor beta chains in this list originate from one sample, sequenced in a study of radiotherapy plus CTLA-4 blockade in lung cancer. Assay used: immunoSEQ multiplex PCR; TCRdb lists only in-frame clones, some missing. This sample has over 95,000 clones; about four fifths occur once, and the top ten carry 2.5% to 3%. Source: peripheral blood, taken from a patient treated with radiotherapy plus ipilimumab. The source is a human donor with non-small cell lung cancer who had a partial response to radiotherapy plus ipilimumab. Some clones in this sample may be carry-over from other donors' samples.

This clone has just a few counts. The chain joins TRBV28 to TRBJ2-3; TRBD2 matches 11 bases. Germline CDR1 reads MDHEN; CDR2 reads SYDVKM. V gave up 1 base and J gave up 2 bases; unmatched junction bases: 2. The CDR3 covers 16 residues. The chain's CDR3 is CASSLYSGGDTDTQYF. CDR3 DNA sequence: TGTGCCAGCAGTTTATATAGCGGGGGGGACACAGATACGCAGTATTTT.

The V and J genes are TRBV4-1 and TRBJ2-1; 10 bases fit TRBD1. With V trimmed by 4 bases and J by 6 bases, 6 bases remained unmatched. The CDR3 covers 15 residues. The germline gives CDR1 MGHRA, CDR2 YSYEKL. CDR3 DNA: TGCGCCAGCAGCCCAACCGGGACAGGGGCCAATGAGCAGTTCTTC. This sequence encodes CASSPTGTGANEQFF.

The J gene is TRBJ2-2, the V gene TRBV6-1; 10 bases line up with TRBD1. V shed 6 bases and J 7 bases; nucleotides not matched to a gene: 5. Germline V gives CDR1 MNHNS, CDR2 SASEGT. CDR3 size: 14 residues. The CDR3 coding sequence is TGTGCCAGCAGCGACAGGGGGCTTAACGGGGAGCTGTTTTTT. It yields the protein CASSDRGLNGELFF.

The chain has TRBV19 and TRBJ1-1; D unclear. V shed 2 bases and J shed 7 bases, with 8 bases lying between them. The length of the CDR3 is 12 residues. The germline CDR1 and CDR2 sequences are LNHDA and SQIVND (reference sequence). CDR3 coding DNA: TGTGCCAGTAGTATATTAGCGGGTGAAGCTTTCTTT. This encodes CASSILAGEAFF.

This clone was seen more than once but under ten times. V usage is TRBV10-3 and J usage is TRBJ1-6, with TRBD1 identical over 7 bases. The V gene end was trimmed by 8 bases and the J gene end by 6 bases; junction bases not matched to a gene: 7. The length of the CDR3 is 14 residues. The V gene's germline CDR1 is ENHRY and CDR2 SYGVKD. The CDR3 DNA sequence: TGTGCCATCGGACCCGGGACAGCTAATTCACCCCTCCACTTT. Encoded protein: CAIGPGTANSPLHF.

This clone has a handful of counts. The chain uses TRBV28 and TRBJ1-5; D uncertain. CDR1 MDHEN and CDR2 SYDVKM come from the germline V gene. The CDR3 extends over 15 amino acids. V dropped 5 bases and J dropped 1 base, with 12 bases sitting between them. The CDR3 DNA reads as TGTGCCAGCAGTCCTCCCGGGAGAAGCAATCAGCCCCAGCATTTT. This gives the protein CASSPPGRSNQPQHF.

The rearrangement uses TRBV13 and TRBJ2-7, with D unresolved. The V gene's germline CDR1 is PRHDT and CDR2 FYEKMQ (reference sequence). The germline V and J ends were trimmed by 5 bases and 2 bases, with 7 bases remaining between them. The CDR3 runs 12 residues. This chain's CDR3 is CASSPNPYEQYF. The CDR3 region has the DNA TGTGCCAGCAGCCCCAATCCCTACGAGCAGTACTTC.

This clone has only a few counts. This sequence joins TRBV5-3 and TRBJ1-6; D possibly corresponds to TRBD1 (6 bases). TRBV5-3 is an ORF, with its function uncertain. Trimming pared 5 bases from V and 8 bases from J, leaving 17 bases between. The CDR3 contains 15 residues. CDR3 nucleotides: TGTGCCAGAAGGGGGGACACCCCGCGGGATTCACCCCTCCACTTT. Translated: CARRGDTPRDSPLHF.

The genes are TRBV5-8 and TRBJ2-2; weak D call: TRBD1 (5 bases). Germline V lookup: CDR1 SGHTS, CDR2 YDEGEE. V was clipped by 4 bases and J by 9 bases, with 13 bases between them. The CDR3 sequence is 13 residues long. CDR3 sequence (DNA): TGTGCCAGCAGCCCAGGGTTAGATCGGGAGCTGTTTTTT. This encodes CASSPGLDRELFF.

In this sample, this clone turned up once. J is TRBJ2-1 and V is TRBV10-1, with D possibly matching TRBD2 (6 bases). There are 13 residues in the CDR3. Germline-derived CDR1 and CDR2 are WNHNN and SYGVQD (reference sequence). Trimming removed 7 bases from V and 14 bases from J, with 21 bases in between. The CDR3 here is CASTESRLGQKFF. CDR3 bases: TGCGCCAGCACCGAGTCCCGACTAGGGCAGAAGTTCTTC.

This chain uses TRBV7-8 with TRBJ1-6; D uncertain. Per the germline V gene, CDR1 is SGHVS and CDR2 is FQNEAQ. V lost 2 bases and J lost 10, with 6 bases in between. This CDR3 has 12 residues. Here the CDR3 DNA reads TGTGCCAGCAGCTTATCGGTCTCACCCCTCCACTTT. Protein: CASSLSVSPLHF.

This clone is medium-sized in the sample. This sequence joins TRBV10-3 and TRBJ2-7; TRBD1 is a possible D gene (5 bases). Trimming pared 7 bases from V and 6 bases from J, leaving 16 bases between. CDR3 size: 13 residues. The germline V gene encodes CDR1 ENHRY and CDR2 SYGVKD. CDR3 sequence: CAINSQDKSEQYF. The CDR3 nucleotides read TGTGCCATCAATTCCCAGGACAAATCCGAGCAGTACTTC.

The chain is built from TRBV25-1 and TRBJ1-4; no definite D call. V gave up 1 base and J gave up 6 bases, with 12 bases separating them. CDR3 length equals 15 residues. CDR1 is MGHDK, CDR2 SYGVNS, per germline. The DNA of the CDR3 is TGTGCCAGCAGTGAATTTCGGGGAACGGATGAAAAACTGTTTTTT. This encodes CASSEFRGTDEKLFF.

This sequence joins TRBV5-1 and TRBJ2-5; 9 nucleotides align to TRBD2. V lost 3 bases and J lost 4; bases outside the gene matches: 4. CDR1 is SGHRS, CDR2 YFSETQ, per germline. This CDR3 comprises 14 residues. DNA of the CDR3: TGCGCCAGCAGCTCGGGACTAGCATTAGAGACCCAGTACTTC. Its protein product is CASSSGLALETQYF.

In its sample, this clone was seen a few times. The rearrangement links TRBV18 to TRBJ2-1; 13 bases are a match to TRBD2. The germline gives CDR1 KGHSH, CDR2 LQKENI. Losses at the gene ends were 4 bases for V and 9 bases for J; bases not matched to a gene: 6. The CDR3 runs 15 residues. Here the CDR3 reads CASSLGLAGEGEQFF. CDR3 nucleotide sequence: TGTGCCAGCTCACTCGGACTAGCGGGAGAGGGTGAGCAGTTCTTC.

The chain links TRBV6-1 to TRBJ1-1; tentatively, D is TRBD1 (5 bases). Germline V gene lookup returns CDR1 MNHNS and CDR2 SASEGT. The CDR3 runs to 13 residues. V was pared by 7 bases and J by 1 base, with 10 bases between. The CDR3 DNA sequence: TGTGCCAGCAAGGGGCGGGAGAACACTGAAGCTTTCTTT. It codes for CASKGRENTEAFF.

About this clone: This same CDR3 is encoded by further DNA sequences in the sample. This chain connects TRBV15 to TRBJ1-1; D possibly corresponds to TRBD1 (5 bases). The germline CDR1 and CDR2 sequences are LNHNV and YYDKDF (reference sequence). The germline V and J ends were trimmed by 0 bases and 8 bases, with 13 bases remaining between them. The CDR3 contains 14 residues. The CDR3 region has the DNA TGTGCCACCAGCAGAGATGTAGCAGGGAACGAAGCTTTCTTT. It translates to CATSRDVAGNEAFF.

This clone has only a few counts. V gene TRBV5-1 combines with J gene TRBJ1-1; D is undetermined. Germline lookup yields CDR1 SGHRS and CDR2 YFSETQ. V shed 0 bases and J shed 3 bases, with 12 bases lying between them. There are 15 residues in the CDR3. The CDR3 loop reads CASSLAPGGDTEAFF. The CDR3 nucleotides read TGCGCCAGCAGCTTGGCACCGGGCGGGGACACTGAAGCTTTCTTT. Full variable domain (rest looked up from reference TRBV5-1 and TRBJ1-1): KAGVTQTPRYLIKTRGQQVTLSCSPISGHRSVSWYQQTPGQGLQFLFEYFSETQRNKGNFPGRFSGRQFSNSRSEMNVSTLELGDSALYLCASSLAPGGDTEAFFGQGTRLTVV.

This sequence joins TRBV5-1 and TRBJ2-7; 12 bases are shared with TRBD2. This CDR3 has 17 residues. V lost 0 bases, J lost 4 bases, and 8 bases stayed unmatched. The germline gives CDR1 SGHRS, CDR2 YFSETQ. CDR3 in amino acids: CASSLARGLAGGYEQYF. CDR3 in DNA: TGCGCCAGCAGCTTGGCGCGGGGTCTAGCGGGGGGGTACGAGCAGTACTTC.

The V and J genes are TRBV11-3 and TRBJ1-4, with D perhaps TRBD1 (6 bases). Trimming took 5 bases from V and 4 from J, leaving 14 bases between them. The CDR3 is 15 residues long. Looked up from germline, CDR1 is SGHNT and CDR2 is YENEEA. CDR3: CASSQQGRGNEKLFF. CDR3 bases: TGTGCCAGCAGCCAACAGGGTCGGGGTAATGAAAAACTGTTTTTT.

The chain couples TRBV18 to TRBJ2-7; 15 bases map to TRBD2. CDR1 is KGHSH, CDR2 LQKENI, per germline. Trimming cost V 4 bases and J 7 bases; bases outside gene matches: 14. The CDR3 contains 18 residues. The CDR3 nucleotides are TGTGCCAGCTCACAAACCTCCGGGACTAGCGGGAGGTTGGGGGAGCAGTACTTC. Translated: CASSQTSGTSGRLGEQYF. The entire variable domain, with the rest obtained from reference TRBV18 and TRBJ2-7, is as follows: NAGVMQNPRHLVRRRGQEARLRCSPMKGHSHVYWYRQLPEEGLKFMVYLQKENIIDESGMPKERFSAEFPKEGPSILRIQQVVRGDSAAYFCASSQTSGTSGRLGEQYFGPGTRLTVT.

The CDR3 is CASSPTGLAGGETQYF. The DNA for the CDR3 is TGTGCCAGCTCACCCACGGGACTAGCGGGAGGAGAGACCCAGTACTTC. This chain uses TRBV18 with TRBJ2-5, with 15 bases aligning to TRBD2. The V gene end was trimmed by 3 bases and the J gene end by 4 bases; junction bases not matched to a gene: 3. Germline CDR1 KGHSH, CDR2 LQKENI. The CDR3 loop spans 16 amino acids.